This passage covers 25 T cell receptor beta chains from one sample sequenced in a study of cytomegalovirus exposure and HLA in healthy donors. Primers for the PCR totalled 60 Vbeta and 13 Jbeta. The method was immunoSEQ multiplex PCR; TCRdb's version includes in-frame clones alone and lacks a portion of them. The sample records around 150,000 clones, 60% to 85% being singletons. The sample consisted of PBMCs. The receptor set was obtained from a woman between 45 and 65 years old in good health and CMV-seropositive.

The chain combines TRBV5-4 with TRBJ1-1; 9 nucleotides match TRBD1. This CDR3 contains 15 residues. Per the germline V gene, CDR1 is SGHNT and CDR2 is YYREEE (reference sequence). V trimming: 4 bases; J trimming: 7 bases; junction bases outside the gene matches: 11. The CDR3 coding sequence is TGTGCCAGCAGCACAACAGGGGGCCTCTATGGTGAAGCTTTCTTT. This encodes CASSTTGGLYGEAFF. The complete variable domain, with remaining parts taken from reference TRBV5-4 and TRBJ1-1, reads ETGVTQSPTHLIKTRGQQVTLRCSSQSGHNTVSWYQQALGQGPQFIFQYYREEENGRGNFPPRFSGLQFPNYSSELNVNALELDDSALYLCASSTTGGLYGEAFFGQGTRLTVV.

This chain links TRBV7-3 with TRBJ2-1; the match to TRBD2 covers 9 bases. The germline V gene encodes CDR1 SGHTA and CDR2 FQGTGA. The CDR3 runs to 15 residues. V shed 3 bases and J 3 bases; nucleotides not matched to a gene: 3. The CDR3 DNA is TGTGCCAGCAGCTTGAGCGGGGGGCTCTACAATGAGCAGTTCTTC. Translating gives CASSLSGGLYNEQFF.

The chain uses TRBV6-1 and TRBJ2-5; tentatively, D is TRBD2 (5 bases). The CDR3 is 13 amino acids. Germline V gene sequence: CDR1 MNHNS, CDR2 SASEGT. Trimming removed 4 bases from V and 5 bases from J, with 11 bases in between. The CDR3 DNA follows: TGTGCCAGCAGTGGAGGACTGAAGGAGACCCAGTACTTC. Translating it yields CASSGGLKETQYF.

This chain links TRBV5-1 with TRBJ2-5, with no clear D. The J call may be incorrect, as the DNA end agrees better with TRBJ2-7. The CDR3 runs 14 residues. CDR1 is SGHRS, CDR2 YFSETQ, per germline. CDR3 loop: CASSLVPGTYEQYF. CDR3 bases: TGCGCCAGCAGCTTGGTCCCAGGTACCTACGAGCAGTACTTC.

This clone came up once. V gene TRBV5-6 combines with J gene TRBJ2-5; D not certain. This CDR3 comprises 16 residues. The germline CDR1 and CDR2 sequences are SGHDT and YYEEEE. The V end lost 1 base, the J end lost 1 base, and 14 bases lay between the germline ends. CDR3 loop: CASSLLRGLGQETQYF. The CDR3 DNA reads TGTGCCAGCAGCTTGCTGCGAGGCCTAGGCCAAGAGACCCAGTACTTC. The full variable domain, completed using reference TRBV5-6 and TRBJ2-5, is DAGVTQSPTHLIKTRGQQVTLRCSPKSGHDTVSWYQQALGQGPQFIFQYYEEEERQRGNFPDRFSGHQFPNYSSELNVNALLLGDSALYLCASSLLRGLGQETQYFGPGTRLLVL.

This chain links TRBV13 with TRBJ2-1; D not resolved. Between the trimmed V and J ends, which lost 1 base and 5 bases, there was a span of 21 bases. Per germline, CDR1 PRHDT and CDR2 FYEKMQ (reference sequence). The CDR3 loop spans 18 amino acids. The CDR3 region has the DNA TGTGCCAGCAGCTTAGAACCGCCAGTCCCGAAAAATGACAATGAGCAGTTCTTC. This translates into CASSLEPPVPKNDNEQFF.

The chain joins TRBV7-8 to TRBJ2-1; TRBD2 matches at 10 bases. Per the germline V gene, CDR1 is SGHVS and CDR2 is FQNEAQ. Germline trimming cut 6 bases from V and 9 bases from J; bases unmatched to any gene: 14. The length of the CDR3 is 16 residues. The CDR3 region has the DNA TGTGCCAGCAGGCAGGGTAGCGGGGGGTCCCGGGGTGAGCAGTTCTTC. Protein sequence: CASRQGSGGSRGEQFF. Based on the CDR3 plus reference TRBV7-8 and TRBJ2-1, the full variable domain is GAGVSQSPRYKVAKRGQDVALRCDPISGHVSLFWYQQALGQGPEFLTYFQNEAQLDKSGLPSDRFFAERPEGSVSTLKIQRTQQEDSAVYLCASRQGSGGSRGEQFFGPGTRLTVL.

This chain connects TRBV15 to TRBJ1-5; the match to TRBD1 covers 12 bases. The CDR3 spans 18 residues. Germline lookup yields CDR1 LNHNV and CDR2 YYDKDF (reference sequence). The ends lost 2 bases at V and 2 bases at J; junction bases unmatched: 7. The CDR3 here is CATSRRGQGAGGNQPQHF. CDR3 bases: TGTGCCACCAGCAGAAGGGGACAGGGGGCAGGAGGCAATCAGCCCCAGCATTTT.

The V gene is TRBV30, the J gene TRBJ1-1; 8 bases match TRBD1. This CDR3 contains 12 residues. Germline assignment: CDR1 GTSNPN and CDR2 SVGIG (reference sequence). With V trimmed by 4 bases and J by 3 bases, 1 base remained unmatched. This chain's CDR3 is CAWKDRDTEAFF. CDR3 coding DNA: TGTGCCTGGAAGGACAGGGACACTGAAGCTTTCTTT.

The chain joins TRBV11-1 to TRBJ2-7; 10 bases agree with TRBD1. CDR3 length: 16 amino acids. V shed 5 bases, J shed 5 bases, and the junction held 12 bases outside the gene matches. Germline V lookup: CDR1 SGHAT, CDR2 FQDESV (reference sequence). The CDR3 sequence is CASSQRTGQGFNEQYF. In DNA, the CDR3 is TGTGCCAGCAGCCAGAGGACGGGACAGGGGTTCAACGAGCAGTACTTC.

The CDR3 DNA sequence: TGTGCCAGCAGCTTAACGGTTCCTCAGGGGGCCCAGCATTTT. Translation gives CASSLTVPQGAQHF. The chain couples TRBV7-2 to TRBJ1-5; the match to TRBD1 covers 7 bases. Germline lookup yields CDR1 SGHTA and CDR2 FQGNSA. The J segment lost 11 bases and the V segment lost 2 bases, leaving 9 bases of the junction unmatched. The CDR3 length is 14 residues.

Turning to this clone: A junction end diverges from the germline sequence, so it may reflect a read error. CDR3 bases: TGTGTCAGCAGCCCTACCCTGAGTGGGGGGGCGAGATCCTATAATTCACCCCTCCACTTT. It encodes CVSSPTLSGGARSYNSPLHF. J is TRBJ1-6 and V is TRBV2, with D possibly matching TRBD1 (6 bases). The CDR3 has 20 residues. Per the germline V gene, CDR1 is SNHLY and CDR2 is FYNNEI. Drawing the rest from reference TRBV2 and TRBJ1-6, the complete variable domain is EPEVTQTPSHQVTQMGQEVILRCVPISNHLYFYWYRQILGQKVEFLVSFYNNEISEKSEIFDDQFSVERPDGSNFTLKIRSTKLEDSAMYFCVSSPTLSGGARSYNSPLHFGNGTRLTVT.

The CDR3 bases are TGTGCCAGCAGCTTAAATATAGAATATGGCTACACCTTC. Its protein is CASSLNIEYGYTF. The rearrangement uses TRBV7-9 and TRBJ1-2; D is unclear. This CDR3 comprises 13 residues. The V end lost 2 bases, the J end lost 5 bases, and 9 bases lay between the germline ends. The germline CDR1 and CDR2 sequences are SEHNR and FQNEAQ (reference sequence). Full variable domain (rest looked up from reference TRBV7-9 and TRBJ1-2): DTGVSQNPRHKITKRGQNVTFRCDPISEHNRLYWYRQTLGQGPEFLTYFQNEAQLEKSRLLSDRFSAERPKGSFSTLEIQRTEQGDSAMYLCASSLNIEYGYTFGSGTRLTVV.

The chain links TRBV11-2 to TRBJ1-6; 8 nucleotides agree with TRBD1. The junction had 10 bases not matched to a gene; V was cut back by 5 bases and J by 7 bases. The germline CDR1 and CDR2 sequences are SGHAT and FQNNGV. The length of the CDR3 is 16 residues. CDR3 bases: TGTGCCAGCAGCATAAGGACAGGGTCGGAAAATTCACCCCTCCACTTT. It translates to CASSIRTGSENSPLHF.

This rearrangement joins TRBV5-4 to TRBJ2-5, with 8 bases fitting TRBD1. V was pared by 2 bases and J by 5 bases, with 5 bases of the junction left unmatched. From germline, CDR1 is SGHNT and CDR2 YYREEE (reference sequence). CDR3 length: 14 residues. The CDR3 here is CASSFQGARETQYF. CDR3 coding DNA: TGTGCCAGCAGCTTCCAGGGGGCGAGGGAGACCCAGTACTTC.

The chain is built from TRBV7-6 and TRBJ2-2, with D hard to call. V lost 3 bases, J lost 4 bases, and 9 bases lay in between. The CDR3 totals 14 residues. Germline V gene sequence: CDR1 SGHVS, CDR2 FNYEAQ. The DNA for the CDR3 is TGTGCCAGCAGCTTTCTCCGGTCCACCGGGGAGCTGTTTTTT. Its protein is CASSFLRSTGELFF.

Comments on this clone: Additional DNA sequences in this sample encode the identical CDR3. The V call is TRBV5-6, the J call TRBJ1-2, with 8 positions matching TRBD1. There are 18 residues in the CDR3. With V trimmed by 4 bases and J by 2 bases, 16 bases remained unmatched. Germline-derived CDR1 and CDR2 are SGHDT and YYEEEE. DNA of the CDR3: TGTGCCAGCAGCCAGCTCTTAGGACAGGGTAGTTCCAACTATGGCTACACCTTC. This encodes CASSQLLGQGSSNYGYTF.

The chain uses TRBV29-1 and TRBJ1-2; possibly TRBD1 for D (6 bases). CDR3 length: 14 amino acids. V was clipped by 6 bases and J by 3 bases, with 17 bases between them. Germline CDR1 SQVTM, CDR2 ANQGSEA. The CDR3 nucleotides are TGCAGCGTGAGGCGCGGGGGGCGCGACTATGGCTACACCTTC. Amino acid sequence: CSVRRGGRDYGYTF.

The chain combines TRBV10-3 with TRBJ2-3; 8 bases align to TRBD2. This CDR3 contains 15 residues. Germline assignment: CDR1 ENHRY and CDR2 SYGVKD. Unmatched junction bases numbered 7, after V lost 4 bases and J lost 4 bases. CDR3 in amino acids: CAISVRRGEADTQYF. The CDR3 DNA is TGTGCCATCAGTGTTCGGCGGGGGGAAGCAGATACGCAGTATTTT.

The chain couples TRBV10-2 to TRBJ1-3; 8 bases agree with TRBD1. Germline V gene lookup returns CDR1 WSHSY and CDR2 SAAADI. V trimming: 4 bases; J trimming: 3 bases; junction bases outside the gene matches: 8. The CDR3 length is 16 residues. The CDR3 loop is CASSALLGTGGNTIYF. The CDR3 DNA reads TGCGCCAGCAGTGCCCTACTTGGGACAGGTGGAAACACCATATATTTT.

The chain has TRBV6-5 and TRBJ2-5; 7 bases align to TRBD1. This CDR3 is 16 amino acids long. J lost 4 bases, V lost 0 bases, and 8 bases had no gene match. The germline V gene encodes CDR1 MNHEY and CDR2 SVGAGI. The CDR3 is CASSYSRSHRGETQYF. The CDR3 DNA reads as TGTGCCAGCAGTTACTCGAGATCCCACAGGGGAGAGACCCAGTACTTC.

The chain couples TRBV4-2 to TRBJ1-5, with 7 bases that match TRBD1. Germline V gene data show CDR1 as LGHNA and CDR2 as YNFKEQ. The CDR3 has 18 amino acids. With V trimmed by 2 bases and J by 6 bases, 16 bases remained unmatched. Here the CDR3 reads CASSQRGLEGGEIQPQHF. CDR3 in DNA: TGTGCCAGCAGCCAAAGAGGTTTAGAAGGGGGCGAAATTCAGCCCCAGCATTTT.

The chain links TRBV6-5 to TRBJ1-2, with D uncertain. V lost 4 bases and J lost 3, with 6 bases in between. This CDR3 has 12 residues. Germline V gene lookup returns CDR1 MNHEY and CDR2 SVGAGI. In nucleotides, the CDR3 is TGTGCCAGCAGTTCTCCGGACTATGGCTACACCTTC. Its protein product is CASSSPDYGYTF.

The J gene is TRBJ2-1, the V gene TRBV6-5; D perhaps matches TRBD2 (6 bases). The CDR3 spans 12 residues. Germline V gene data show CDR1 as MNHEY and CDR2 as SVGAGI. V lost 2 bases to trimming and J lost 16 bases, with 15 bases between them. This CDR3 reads CASSYGDSGKFF. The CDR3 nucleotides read TGTGCCAGCAGTTACGGGGACTCCGGGAAATTCTTC.

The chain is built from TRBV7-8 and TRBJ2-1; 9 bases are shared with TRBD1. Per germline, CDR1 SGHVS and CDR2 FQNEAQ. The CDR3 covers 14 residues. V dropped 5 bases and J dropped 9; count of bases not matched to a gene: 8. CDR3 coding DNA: TGTGCCAGCAGCCCGGGACAGGGTTCTGGTGAGCAGTTCTTC. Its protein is CASSPGQGSGEQFF.